The next 12 T cell receptor beta chains were all read from a single sample in a study of blood T cell repertoires in COVID-19. Repertoires were generated with immunoSEQ multiplex PCR, while TCRdb's copy carries only in-frame clones and drops some. The sample carries about 170,000 clones, roughly nine tenths recorded once. Sequencing used peripheral blood. These TCRs come from a man aged 55 to 70 with acute or convalescent COVID-19.

The CDR3 loop reads CASTLRGFGYTF. The CDR3 bases are TGTGCCAGCACCCTGAGGGGGTTTGGCTACACCTTC. The rearrangement links TRBV12-3 or TRBV12-4 to TRBJ1-2, with D possibly matching TRBD1 (6 bases). The CDR3 is made up of 12 amino acids. V was clipped by 7 bases and J by 7 bases, with 13 bases between them.

J is TRBJ2-5 and V is TRBV7-9, with a tentative D call TRBD1 (5 bases). V lost 6 bases to trimming and J lost 2 bases, with 10 bases between them. The CDR3 has 13 residues. Germline CDR1 reads SEHNR; CDR2 reads FQNEAQ (reference sequence). The CDR3 DNA sequence: TGTGCCAGCAGAGACAGCCAACAAGAGACCCAGTACTTC. This sequence encodes CASRDSQQETQYF.

This chain connects TRBV12-3 or TRBV12-4 to TRBJ1-1; D ambiguous. Trimming shortened V by 5 bases and J by 5 bases, and 12 bases separated the two germline ends. This CDR3 has 13 amino acids. DNA of the CDR3: TGTGCCAGCAGTCCCCTGGAGGGAACTGAAGCTTTCTTT. Its protein is CASSPLEGTEAFF.

This chain uses TRBV15 with TRBJ2-7, with 9 bases that match TRBD2. The CDR3 sequence is 15 residues long. J was trimmed by 2 bases and V by 4 bases; bases with no gene match: 6. Germline CDR1 reads LNHNV; CDR2 reads YYDKDF (reference sequence). The CDR3 reads CATSKAVAGAYEQYF. In DNA form, the CDR3 reads TGTGCCACCAGCAAAGCTGTAGCGGGAGCCTACGAGCAGTACTTC.

In this sample, this clone turned up a few times. The chain has TRBV21-1 and TRBJ1-2; the listed D gene, TRBD1, was not tested against the DNA. TRBV21-1 represents a pseudogene. The CDR3 sequence is 14 residues long. CDR3 nucleotides: TGTGCCAGCAGCAGACAGTCATCTAACTATGGCTACACCTTC. It is translated as CASSRQSSNYGYTF.

V is TRBV7-3 and J is TRBJ2-5, with 9 bases lining up with TRBD2. Germline trimming cut 2 bases from V and 5 bases from J; bases unmatched to any gene: 6. Looked up from germline, CDR1 is SGHTA and CDR2 is FQGTGA. The CDR3 has 15 amino acids. The CDR3 nucleotides are TGTGCCAGCAGCTTAGCGGGGGGGCCTCGGGAGACCCAGTACTTC. This gives the protein CASSLAGGPRETQYF. The entire variable domain, with the rest obtained from reference TRBV7-3 and TRBJ2-5, is as follows: GAGVSQTPSNKVTEKGKYVELRCDPISGHTALYWYRQSLGQGPEFLIYFQGTGAADDSGLPNDRFFAVRPEGSVSTLKIQRTERGDSAVYLCASSLAGGPRETQYFGPGTRLLVL.

The chain employs TRBV7-6 and TRBJ1-3, with D unresolved. The germline V gene encodes CDR1 SGHVS and CDR2 FNYEAQ. Trimming pared 5 bases from V and 0 bases from J, leaving 14 bases between. CDR3 length: 16 amino acids. The CDR3 DNA reads TGTGCCAGCAGCCTACGAGTGTCAGGCTCTGGAAACACCATATATTTT. Translating gives CASSLRVSGSGNTIYF.

This clone showed up just once. V is TRBV11-1 and J is TRBJ2-1; 10 nucleotides match TRBD2. The CDR3 runs 15 residues. Losses at the gene ends were 3 bases for V and 3 bases for J; bases not matched to a gene: 2. Looked up from germline, CDR1 is SGHAT and CDR2 is FQDESV (reference sequence). The CDR3 coding sequence is TGTGCCAGCAGCTTGGGGACTAGCGTCTACAATGAGCAGTTCTTC. Protein: CASSLGTSVYNEQFF. Full variable domain (remainder filled in from reference TRBV11-1 and TRBJ2-1): EAEVAQSPRYKITEKSQAVAFWCDPISGHATLYWYRQILGQGPELLVQFQDESVVDDSQLPKDRFSAERLKGVDSTLKIQPAELGDSAMYLCASSLGTSVYNEQFFGPGTRLTVL.

This clone was seen ten or more times. The V and J genes are TRBV7-9 and TRBJ1-2; tentatively, D is TRBD1 (5 bases). The CDR3 has 14 amino acids. V shed 2 bases and J shed 7 bases, with 14 bases lying between them. Germline V gives CDR1 SEHNR, CDR2 FQNEAQ (reference sequence). CDR3 coding DNA: TGTGCCAGCAGCTTATCTCAGGGTTTGGGTGGCTACACCTTC. Amino acids: CASSLSQGLGGYTF.

The chain couples TRBV25-1 to TRBJ2-1; the D gene is possibly TRBD2 (6 bases). Germline CDR1 MGHDK, CDR2 SYGVNS. Trimming shortened V by 10 bases and J by 10 bases, and 20 bases separated the two germline ends. The CDR3 runs to 13 residues. The CDR3 here is CATLPVGGGEQFF. CDR3 DNA: TGTGCCACCTTACCCGTGGGAGGTGGAGAGCAGTTCTTC.

The genes are TRBV9 and TRBJ1-2; D is unclear. V lost 2 bases and J lost 8, with 10 bases in between. This CDR3 is built from 12 residues. The V gene's germline CDR1 is SGDLS and CDR2 YYNGEE. This chain's CDR3 is CASSVSGSGYTF. CDR3 bases: TGTGCCAGCAGCGTGTCGGGGAGCGGCTACACCTTC.

The chain joins TRBV23-1 to TRBJ2-7, with TRBD1 matching 7 bases. TRBV23-1 is given ORF status, its function remaining uncertain. The CDR3 is 17 amino acids. The ends lost 3 bases at V and 0 bases at J; junction bases unmatched: 11. The CDR3 sequence is CASSHITGQLSSYEQYV. The CDR3 DNA follows: TGCGCCAGCAGTCACATCACGGGACAGCTTAGCTCCTACGAGCAGTACGTC.